Following are 30 T cell receptor beta chains from one sample sequenced in a study of CD8+CD57+ T cells in acquired aplastic anemia. Investigators profiled TCR beta VDJ and CDR3 from genomic DNA template. TCRdb itself ran the reads through MiXCR, one entry per CDR3 protein. The repertoire holds around 500,000 distinct CDR3 sequences, roughly a third seen once, with 0.75% to 0.95% in the top ten. Individuals selected for sequencing had exhibited CD8+CD57+ cell expansion on flow cytometry. The sample comprised sorted CD4+, CD8+, or CD8+CD57+ T cells (not recorded which) from PBMCs. These receptors all stem from a human donor with aplastic anemia.

This clonotype was counted many times. The gene calls are TRBV11-1 and TRBJ1-2; no clear D gene. Trimming pared 5 bases from V and 4 bases from J, leaving 20 bases between. In germline, CDR1 is SGHAT, CDR2 FQDESV (reference sequence). This CDR3 region has 16 residues. CDR3 sequence (DNA): TGTGCCAGCAGCCCTGCTGTGGCCAGCCGATCCTATGGCTACACCTTC. This encodes CASSPAVASRSYGYTF.

This clonotype showed up many times. CDR3 loop: CASSHLNRGGQPQHF. As DNA, the CDR3 is TGTGCCAGCAGCCACCTCAACAGGGGCGGTCAGCCCCAGCATTTT. The V and J genes are TRBV14 and TRBJ1-5; 7 bases agree with TRBD1. V dropped 3 bases and J dropped 6; count of bases not matched to a gene: 8. The CDR3 is made up of 15 amino acids. Germline values: CDR1 SGHDN, CDR2 FVKESK.

The rearrangement joins TRBV15 to TRBJ1-6; 8 positions agree with TRBD1. The CDR3 is 15 amino acids. In germline, CDR1 is LNHNV, CDR2 YYDKDF (reference sequence). The junction had 9 bases not matched to a gene; V was cut back by 5 bases and J by 9 bases. The DNA of the CDR3 is TGTGCCACCAGCTACAGGGGGAGTTTGGGTTCACCCCTCCACTTT. Protein: CATSYRGSLGSPLHF. The whole variable domain, filled in from reference TRBV15 and TRBJ1-6, reads DAMVIQNPRYQVTQFGKPVTLSCSQTLNHNVMYWYQQKSSQAPKLLFHYYDKDFNNEADTPDNFQSRRPNTSFCFLDIRSPGLGDTAMYLCATSYRGSLGSPLHFGNGTRLTVT.

This clonotype came up a few times. The chain has TRBV6-2 or TRBV6-3 and TRBJ1-2, with D uncertain. The CDR3 sequence is 13 residues long. Per germline, CDR1 MNHEY and CDR2 SVGEGT. The V end was cut by 0 bases, the J end by 10 bases, with 12 bases between. The CDR3 sequence is CASSYSWQAHYTF. Written as DNA, the CDR3 is TGTGCCAGCAGTTACTCCTGGCAGGCGCACTACACCTTC.

The rearrangement links TRBV20-1 to TRBJ2-4; 11 positions agree with TRBD2. Germline loops: CDR1 DFQATT, CDR2 SNEGSKA (reference sequence). V was clipped by 4 bases and J by 5 bases; unmatched bases: 4. The CDR3 is made up of 14 amino acids. Written as DNA, the CDR3 is TGCAGTGCTATTAAGACTAGCGGGGAAAACATTCAGTACTTC. This sequence encodes CSAIKTSGENIQYF.

The sample holds a few counts of this clonotype. CDR3 DNA sequence: TGTGCCAGCAGTTTATTGTGGGGCGAAACTGAAGCTTTCTTT. Protein sequence: CASSLLWGETEAFF. The rearrangement links TRBV12-3 or TRBV12-4 to TRBJ1-1, with D possibly TRBD1 on 5 matching bases. This CDR3 comprises 14 residues. The V end lost 2 bases, the J end lost 5 bases, and 12 bases lay between the germline ends.

The chain uses TRBV29-1 and TRBJ2-7; tentatively, D is TRBD2 (6 bases). The CDR3 contains 12 residues. Trimming took 5 bases from V and 5 from J, leaving 13 bases between them. From germline, CDR1 is SQVTM and CDR2 ANQGSEA. CDR3 nucleotides: TGCAGCGTTCTCCCGGGAGTCGACGAGCAGTACTTC. Translation: CSVLPGVDEQYF.

To note about this clonotype: One junction end disagrees with the germline gene, perhaps due to a read error. This sequence joins TRBV25-1 and TRBJ2-2; unclear D gene. CDR1 and CDR2 (germline): MGHDK, SYGVNS. The CDR3 totals 15 residues. The CDR3 nucleotides read TGTACCAGCACCGCCATGGCCGTGAACACCGGGGAGCTGTTTTTT. It specifies CTSTAMAVNTGELFF.

Only a few counts were recorded for this clonotype. The chain has TRBV4-2 and TRBJ2-2; 7 nucleotides align to TRBD1. Germline V CDR1 and CDR2: LGHNA, YNFKEQ. The CDR3 contains 14 residues. The J segment lost 4 bases and the V segment lost 1 base, leaving 0 bases of the junction unmatched. CDR3 in amino acids: CASSQGTGTGELFF. For the CDR3, the DNA is TGTGCCAGCAGCCAAGGGACAGGCACCGGGGAGCTGTTTTTT.

A single count supports this clonotype. The chain employs TRBV5-4 and TRBJ2-1; 8 bases fit TRBD2. Germline V gene sequence: CDR1 SGHNT, CDR2 YYREEE (reference sequence). The V and J ends lost 0 bases and 4 bases, in that order; junction bases with no gene match: 9. There are 17 residues in the CDR3. CDR3 sequence (DNA): TGTGCCAGCAGCTTGGTCGGGAGGGGGATTGCATACAATGAGCAGTTCTTC. Protein sequence: CASSLVGRGIAYNEQFF. Together with reference TRBV5-4 and TRBJ2-1, the CDR3 gives the full variable domain: ETGVTQSPTHLIKTRGQQVTLRCSSQSGHNTVSWYQQALGQGPQFIFQYYREEENGRGNFPPRFSGLQFPNYSSELNVNALELDDSALYLCASSLVGRGIAYNEQFFGPGTRLTVL.

A word on this clonotype: At one end, the junction sequence differs from germline, possibly due to a read error. The chain employs TRBV19 and TRBJ2-1; TRBD2 matches at 8 bases. This CDR3 spans 14 amino acids. Per germline, CDR1 LNHDA and CDR2 SQIVND (reference sequence). The CDR3 nucleotides are TGTGCCAGTAGTATAGTAGCGGGGCACAATGAGCAGTCCTTC. Protein sequence: CASSIVAGHNEQSF. Full variable domain (outside the CDR3, taken from reference TRBV19 and TRBJ2-1): DGGITQSPKYLFRKEGQNVTLSCEQNLNHDAMYWYRQDPGQGLRLIYYSQIVNDFQKGDIAEGYSVSREKKESFPLTVTSAQKNPTAFYLCASSIVAGHNEQSFGPGTRLTVL.

A single count supports this clonotype. V gene TRBV5-6 combines with J gene TRBJ1-1, with D unclear. V dropped 5 bases and J dropped 4 bases, with 15 bases sitting between them. The CDR3 length is 14 residues. Looked up from germline, CDR1 is SGHDT and CDR2 is YYEEEE. CDR3 amino acids: CASRNDLLSTEAFF. The DNA of the CDR3 is TGTGCCAGCAGGAATGACTTGCTGAGCACTGAAGCTTTCTTT. The whole variable domain, remainder taken from reference TRBV5-6 and TRBJ1-1, is DAGVTQSPTHLIKTRGQQVTLRCSPKSGHDTVSWYQQALGQGPQFIFQYYEEEERQRGNFPDRFSGHQFPNYSSELNVNALLLGDSALYLCASRNDLLSTEAFFGQGTRLTVV.

This clonotype was picked up a small number of times. The chain has TRBV4-3 and TRBJ1-5; D unclear. V lost 0 bases and J lost 5, with 11 bases in between. The CDR3 covers 15 residues. Germline V gene lookup returns CDR1 LGHNA and CDR2 YSLEER. For the CDR3, the DNA is TGCGCCAGCAGCCAAGATAGTTCGAGTGATCAGCCCCAGCATTTT. This translates into CASSQDSSSDQPQHF.

The V gene is TRBV10-3, the J gene TRBJ2-7, with D tentatively TRBD1 or TRBD2 (5 bases each). V shed 5 bases and J shed 1 base, with 18 bases lying between them. The CDR3 runs 16 residues. Germline values: CDR1 ENHRY, CDR2 SYGVKD. The CDR3 loop is CAISPSGTKGSYEQYF. The CDR3, as DNA: TGTGCCATCAGTCCTTCCGGGACCAAGGGATCCTACGAGCAGTACTTC.

The chain carries TRBV2 and TRBJ2-7; D is perhaps TRBD1 (6 bases). Germline V gene data show CDR1 as SNHLY and CDR2 as FYNNEI. The CDR3 sequence is 15 residues long. V was trimmed by 6 bases and J by 2 bases, leaving 17 bases between them. The CDR3 nucleotides read TGTGCCAGCAGCGAGTTAAAGGACAGCACCTACGAGCAGTACTTC. As protein: CASSELKDSTYEQYF. The complete variable domain, with remaining parts taken from reference TRBV2 and TRBJ2-7, reads EPEVTQTPSHQVTQMGQEVILRCVPISNHLYFYWYRQILGQKVEFLVSFYNNEISEKSEIFDDQFSVERPDGSNFTLKIRSTKLEDSAMYFCASSELKDSTYEQYFGPGTRLTVT.

The chain has TRBV7-9 and TRBJ1-1; D is possibly TRBD1 (5 bases). The V end lost 6 bases, the J end lost 1 base, and 9 bases lay between the germline ends. Germline V gives CDR1 SEHNR, CDR2 FQNEAQ (reference sequence). The CDR3 extends over 13 amino acids. The CDR3 DNA follows: TGTGCCAGCAGTTCCGGGACGAACACTGAAGCTTTCTTT. Its translation is CASSSGTNTEAFF.

Details on this clonotype: A read error is possible here, since a much larger clone lies one base away. V is TRBV20-1 and J is TRBJ1-5; the match to TRBD1 covers 8 bases. The germline CDR1 and CDR2 sequences are DFQATT and SNEGSKA (reference sequence). CDR3 length: 14 amino acids. The V segment lost 3 bases and the J segment 7 bases; nucleotides outside the gene matches: 8. CDR3 sequence (DNA): TGCAGTGCTAGGCAGGGGGCAACCTTACAGCCCCAGCATTTT. It encodes CSARQGATLQPQHF.

Ten or more counts support this clonotype. The J gene is TRBJ2-1, the V gene TRBV7-3; 12 bases are shared with TRBD2. V shed 3 bases, J shed 8 bases, and the junction held 5 bases outside the gene matches. The germline CDR1 and CDR2 sequences are SGHTA and FQGTGA. CDR3 length equals 15 residues. CDR3 sequence (DNA): TGTGCCAGCAGCTTGACTAGCGGGAGTTTGGATGAGCAGTTCTTC. Amino acid sequence: CASSLTSGSLDEQFF. The variable domain in full, with the rest retrieved from reference TRBV7-3 and TRBJ2-1, is GAGVSQTPSNKVTEKGKYVELRCDPISGHTALYWYRQSLGQGPEFLIYFQGTGAADDSGLPNDRFFAVRPEGSVSTLKIQRTERGDSAVYLCASSLTSGSLDEQFFGPGTRLTVL.

The chain carries TRBV20-1 and TRBJ1-5; perhaps TRBD1 as D (5 bases). This CDR3 has 15 residues. Trimming left V 3 bases short and J 10 bases short, with 22 bases between. Germline V lookup: CDR1 DFQATT, CDR2 SNEGSKA (reference sequence). The CDR3: CSASPRVNGIYPQHF. The DNA for the CDR3 is TGCAGTGCTAGCCCCAGGGTAAATGGAATTTATCCCCAGCATTTT.

This clonotype showed up just a few times. The chain joins TRBV5-5 to TRBJ1-1; D uncertain. V was shortened by 3 bases and J by 10 bases, with 16 bases between the two germline ends. The CDR3 is 13 amino acids. From germline, CDR1 is SGHKS and CDR2 YYEKEE (reference sequence). The CDR3 is CASSWVEGTPAFF. The CDR3 bases are TGTGCCAGCAGCTGGGTGGAGGGAACTCCAGCTTTCTTT.

The V call is TRBV7-3, the J call TRBJ1-1, with D possibly matching TRBD1 (6 bases). Trimming stripped 0 bases from V and 6 bases from J, with 14 bases between. This CDR3 is built from 15 residues. Germline V lookup: CDR1 SGHTA, CDR2 FQGTGA. The CDR3 spells CASSLTLQGWSEAFF. The CDR3 DNA reads TGTGCCAGCAGCTTAACGTTGCAGGGGTGGTCTGAAGCTTTCTTT.

The chain joins TRBV6-1 to TRBJ2-3, with D perhaps TRBD1 (6 bases). Germline lookup yields CDR1 MNHNS and CDR2 SASEGT. V lost 8 bases and J 1 base, leaving 19 bases between the germline ends. The CDR3 contains 16 residues. Written as DNA, the CDR3 is TGTGCCAGCCAGGCCCCGGTCAGGGGTGGCACAGATACGCAGTATTTT. Residues: CASQAPVRGGTDTQYF.

A remark on this clonotype: A much larger clonotype is one base distant, so this may be a read error. This rearrangement joins TRBV24-1 to TRBJ2-3; 8 bases are a match to TRBD1. V was clipped by 9 bases and J by 1 base; unmatched bases: 11. The CDR3 totals 16 residues. The germline V gene encodes CDR1 KGHDR and CDR2 SFDVKD. The CDR3: CATAPTRQGRTDTQYF. The CDR3 region has the DNA TGTGCCACCGCTCCGACAAGACAGGGGCGCACAGATACGCAGTATTTT.

This clonotype was found a few times. V is TRBV20-1 and J is TRBJ2-1, with D perhaps matching TRBD2 (7 bases). V was shortened by 2 bases and J by 7 bases, with 15 bases between the two germline ends. The germline V gene encodes CDR1 DFQATT and CDR2 SNEGSKA (reference sequence). The CDR3 is made up of 14 amino acids. As DNA, the CDR3 is TGCAGTGCTAGAAGGGGGGGCCCGGGGAATGAGCAGTTCTTC. This codes for CSARRGGPGNEQFF.

The table lists this clonotype with many counts. This rearrangement joins TRBV7-9 to TRBJ1-3; TRBD1 is a possible D gene (6 bases). Between the trimmed V and J ends, which lost 5 bases and 4 bases, there was a span of 9 bases. CDR3 size: 13 residues. The germline V gene encodes CDR1 SEHNR and CDR2 FQNEAQ (reference sequence). In nucleotides, the CDR3 is TGTGCCAGCAGCCTAGGACAGGGAAACACCATATATTTT. Its protein product is CASSLGQGNTIYF. The full variable domain, completed using reference TRBV7-9 and TRBJ1-3, is DTGVSQNPRHKITKRGQNVTFRCDPISEHNRLYWYRQTLGQGPEFLTYFQNEAQLEKSRLLSDRFSAERPKGSFSTLEIQRTEQGDSAMYLCASSLGQGNTIYFGEGSWLTVV.

The rearrangement uses TRBV29-1 and TRBJ2-5; unclear D gene. CDR3 size: 14 residues. Trimming pared 3 bases from V and 2 bases from J, leaving 13 bases between. The germline gives CDR1 SQVTM, CDR2 ANQGSEA. In DNA, the CDR3 is TGCAGCGTTGAGGGTGTTGGGGTACAAGAGACCCAGTACTTC. Protein sequence: CSVEGVGVQETQYF. Based on the CDR3 plus reference TRBV29-1 and TRBJ2-5, the full variable domain is SAVISQKPSRDICQRGTSLTIQCQVDSQVTMMFWYRQQPGQSLTLIATANQGSEATYESGFVIDKFPISRPNLTFSTLTVSNMSPEDSSIYLCSVEGVGVQETQYFGPGTRLLVL.

This sequence joins TRBV4-1 and TRBJ1-1, with no clear D. Germline assignment: CDR1 MGHRA and CDR2 YSYEKL. The germline V and J ends were trimmed by 0 bases and 4 bases, with 15 bases remaining between them. The CDR3 loop spans 16 amino acids. Here the CDR3 DNA reads TGCGCCAGCAGCCAAGAATACAGTCGGGTATTCACTGAAGCTTTCTTT. Its translation: CASSQEYSRVFTEAFF.

This clonotype was seen more than once but under ten times. The rearrangement joins TRBV20-1 to TRBJ2-7; 10 nucleotides match TRBD1. Germline lookup yields CDR1 DFQATT and CDR2 SNEGSKA (reference sequence). This CDR3 region has 14 residues. With 5 bases clipped from V and 3 bases from J, the junction kept 7 bases outside the gene matches. The CDR3 sequence is CSAAGDRGIYEQYF. CDR3 DNA: TGCAGTGCTGCGGGGGACAGGGGAATCTACGAGCAGTACTTC.

This clonotype was seen only a few times. The chain carries TRBV7-3 and TRBJ2-3; D may be TRBD2 (5 bases). This CDR3 has 15 residues. V gave up 3 bases and J gave up 1 base, with 11 bases separating them. Germline V CDR1 and CDR2: SGHTA, FQGTGA. The CDR3 protein is CASSFPGSGTDTQYF. The CDR3 DNA sequence: TGTGCCAGCAGCTTTCCTGGGAGCGGCACAGATACGCAGTATTTT.

The chain links TRBV30 to TRBJ2-7; D unresolved. This CDR3 is 12 amino acids long. The V gene lost 6 bases and the J gene lost 3 bases, with 12 bases spanning the gap. The germline CDR1 and CDR2 sequences are GTSNPN and SVGIG (reference sequence). CDR3 residues: CACGRRLYEQYF. The DNA for the CDR3 is TGTGCCTGTGGACGGCGGCTCTACGAGCAGTACTTC.